This TCR beta chain was documented in a study of vaccination and CD4 T cells after COVID-19. Looking at the study overall: Those taking part got two shots of either the BNT162b2 or the mRNA-1273 vaccine.

The time point is: late sampling 161 to 241 days after vaccination in a few convalescent patients. Treatment denoted: roughly ten-day PBMC culture with coronavirus spike peptide pools or control peptides (ViraFEST assay). About this clonotype: The antigen remains unidentified.

The germline V and J ends were trimmed by 1 base and 1 base, with 7 bases remaining between them. The CDR3 covers 14 residues. Per the germline V gene, CDR1 is MNHNS and CDR2 is SASEGT. Oncomine TCR Beta short-read sequencing was applied to DNA from cultured CD4+ T cells. TCRdb re-derived calls from the PCR reads in MiXCR, one entry per CDR3 protein. In the table there are 17,000 or so distinct CDR3 sequences, roughly half of which are singletons. The material was CD4+ T cells from blood, cultured in vitro, obtained about 7 months after SARS-CoV-2 vaccination. The chain couples TRBV6-1 to TRBJ1-1; D is ambiguous. The sequence was obtained from a human donor who had recovered from COVID-19. CDR3 sequence reads: CASSEGSPNTEAFF. The CDR3 region has the DNA TGTGCCAGCAGTGAAGGCAGCCCGAACACTGAAGCTTTCTTT.